Here is one TCR beta chain with its context. The source of the sample is a study of shared clonotypes between healthy human individuals. TCRdb's copy holds only in-frame clones and misses some; the assay was immunoSEQ multiplex PCR. The sample contains 75,000 to 100,000 clones, around 43% of which appear only once. The V gene lost 11 bases and the J gene lost 4 bases, with 21 bases spanning the gap. The CDR3 runs to 15 residues. Germline V gene lookup returns CDR1 MDHEN and CDR2 SYDVKM. The healthy adult donors were HIV-negative and reported no recent acute infections or vaccinations. The TCR was taken from a woman aged 40 to 50 in good health. Some clones in this sample may be carry-over from other donors' samples. The sample was PBMCs. The chain is built from TRBV28 and TRBJ1-5; possibly TRBD1 for D (5 bases). CDR3 sequence: CAGGRGRKGNQPQHF. CDR3 in DNA: TGTGCCGGCGGGCGGGGCCGGAAGGGGAATCAGCCCCAGCATTTT.